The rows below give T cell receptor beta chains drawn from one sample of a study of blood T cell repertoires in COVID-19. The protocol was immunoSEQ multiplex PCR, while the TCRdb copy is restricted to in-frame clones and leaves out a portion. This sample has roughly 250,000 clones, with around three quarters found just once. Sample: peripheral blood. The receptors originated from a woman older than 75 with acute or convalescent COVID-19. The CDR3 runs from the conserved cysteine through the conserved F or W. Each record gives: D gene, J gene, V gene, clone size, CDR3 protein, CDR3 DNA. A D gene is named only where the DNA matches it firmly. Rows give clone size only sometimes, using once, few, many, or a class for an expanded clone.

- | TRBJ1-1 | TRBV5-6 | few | CASSFRGNTEAFF | TGTGCCAGCAGCTTCAGGGGTAACACTGAAGCTTTCTTT
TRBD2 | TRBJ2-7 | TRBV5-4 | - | CASSSAGLVGYEQYF | TGTGCCAGCAGCTCCGCCGGACTAGTCGGGTACGAGCAGTACTTC
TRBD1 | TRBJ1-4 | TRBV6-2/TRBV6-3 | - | CASSLTGVTNEKLFF | TGTGCCAGCAGTTTAACAGGGGTGACTAATGAAAAACTGTTTTTT
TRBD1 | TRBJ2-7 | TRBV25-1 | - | CASSEFFIGQGYEQYF | TGTGCCAGCAGTGAATTTTTCATAGGACAGGGCTACGAGCAGTACTTC
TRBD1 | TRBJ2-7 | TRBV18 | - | CASSRDRAYEQYF | TGTGCCAGCTCACGGGACAGGGCGTACGAGCAGTACTTC
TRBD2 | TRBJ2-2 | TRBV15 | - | CATSWGLAGFTGELFF | TGTGCCACCAGCTGGGGACTAGCGGGGTTCACCGGGGAGCTGTTTTTT
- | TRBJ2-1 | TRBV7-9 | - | CASSLRGGEVNEQFF | TGTGCCAGCAGCTTAAGAGGGGGGGAGGTGAATGAGCAGTTCTTC
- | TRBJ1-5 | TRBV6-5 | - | CASSYSWDYVEQPQHF | TGTGCCAGCAGTTACTCTTGGGACTATGTGGAACAGCCCCAGCATTTT
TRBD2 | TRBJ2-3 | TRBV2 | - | CASRVAGGPKYF | TGTGCCAGCAGGGTAGCGGGGGGGCCGAAGTATTTT
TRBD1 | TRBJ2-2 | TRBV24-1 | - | CATSGSPGQGTGELFF | TGTGCCACCAGTGGCTCGCCCGGACAGGGAACCGGGGAGCTGTTTTTT
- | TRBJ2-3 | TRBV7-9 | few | CASSSRLEATDTQYF | TGTGCCAGCAGCTCTCGACTGGAGGCTACAGATACGCAGTATTTT
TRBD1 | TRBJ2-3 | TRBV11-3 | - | CASSLGGTGTDTQYF | TGTGCCAGCAGCTTAGGTGGGACAGGCACAGATACGCAGTATTTT
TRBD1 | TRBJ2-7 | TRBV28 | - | CASSTAGQGLYEQYF | TGTGCCAGCAGTACAGCGGGACAGGGGCTCTACGAGCAGTACTTC
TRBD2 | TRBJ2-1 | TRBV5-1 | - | CASSLGGGGGAIYEQFF | TGCGCCAGCAGCTTGGGCGGTGGCGGGGGGGCCATATATGAGCAGTTCTTC
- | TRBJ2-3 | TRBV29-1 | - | CSVARQGRADTQYF | TGCAGCGTTGCCCGCCAAGGCCGGGCAGATACGCAGTATTTT
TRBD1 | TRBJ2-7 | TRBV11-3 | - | CASSLETGDRAEQYF | TGTGCCAGCAGCTTAGAGACCGGGGACAGGGCCGAGCAGTACTTC
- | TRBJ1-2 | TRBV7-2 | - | CASSSLMADYGYTF | TGTGCCAGCAGCTCTTTAATGGCGGACTATGGCTACACCTTC
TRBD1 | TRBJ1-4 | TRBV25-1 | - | CASSDLKGQGAKEKLFF | TGTGCCAGCAGTGACCTAAAGGGTCAGGGGGCGAAAGAAAAACTGTTTTTT
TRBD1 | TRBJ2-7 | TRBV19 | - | CASSSPRTGGRYEQYF | TGTGCCAGTAGTTCCCCCCGGACAGGGGGAAGGTACGAGCAGTACTTC
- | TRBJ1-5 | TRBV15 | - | CATSSQGNQPQHF | TGTGCCACCAGCAGTCAGGGCAATCAGCCCCAGCATTTT
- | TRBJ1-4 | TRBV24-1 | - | CATSGLGVGGEKLFF | TGTGCCACCAGTGGCCTAGGGGTGGGGGGTGAAAAACTGTTTTTT
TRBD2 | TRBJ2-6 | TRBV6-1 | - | CASSEGGGAPLWANVLTF | TGTGCCAGCAGTGAAGGGGGAGGGGCTCCTCTGTGGGCCAACGTCCTGACTTTC
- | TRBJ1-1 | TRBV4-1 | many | CASSQTWALEGKRTEAFF | TGCGCCAGCAGCCAAACTTGGGCGCTGGAAGGGAAGCGGACTGAAGCTTTCTTT
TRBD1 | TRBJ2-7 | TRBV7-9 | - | CASSLTETGTEQYF | TGTGCCAGCAGCTTAACCGAGACAGGGACCGAGCAGTACTTC
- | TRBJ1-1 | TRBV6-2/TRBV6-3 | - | CASSSREGTTEAFF | TGTGCCAGCAGTTCCAGGGAGGGGACTACTGAAGCTTTCTTT
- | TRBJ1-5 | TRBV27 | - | CASRPGGGNQPQHF | TGTGCCAGTCGACCCGGGGGGGGCAATCAGCCCCAGCATTTT
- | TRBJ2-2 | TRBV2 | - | CASSSAGNTGELFF | TGTGCCAGCTCCTCCGCAGGGAACACCGGGGAGCTGTTTTTT
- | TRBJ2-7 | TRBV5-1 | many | CASSLDAPVSGEQYF | TGCGCCAGCAGCTTGGATGCCCCAGTCTCAGGCGAGCAGTACTTC
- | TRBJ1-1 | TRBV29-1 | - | CSVRTAAWTEAFF | TGCAGCGTCCGGACAGCAGCCTGGACTGAAGCTTTCTTT
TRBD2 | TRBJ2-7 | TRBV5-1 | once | CASSPLAVSYEQYF | TGCGCCAGCAGCCCACTAGCGGTCTCCTACGAGCAGTACTTC
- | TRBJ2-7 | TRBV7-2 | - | CASSFTRGPYEQYF | TGTGCCAGCAGCTTCACGCGGGGCCCCTACGAGCAGTACTTC
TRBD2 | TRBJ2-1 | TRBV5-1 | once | CASSLVAGRGYNEQFF | TGCGCCAGCAGCTTGGTAGCGGGACGAGGTTACAATGAGCAGTTCTTC
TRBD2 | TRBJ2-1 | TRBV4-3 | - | CASSQEWVAGVAQFF | TGCGCCAGCAGCCAAGAATGGGTGGCGGGGGTTGCGCAGTTCTTC
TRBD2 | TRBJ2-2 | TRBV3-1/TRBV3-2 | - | CASSRAAGAAGGELFF | TGTGCCAGCAGTCGGGCGGCGGGAGCGGCGGGCGGGGAGCTGTTTTTT
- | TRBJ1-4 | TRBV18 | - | CASSPKGQGTATNEKLFF | TGTGCCAGCTCACCGAAGGGCCAGGGTACAGCAACTAATGAAAAACTGTTTTTT
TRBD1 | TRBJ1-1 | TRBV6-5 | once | CASSNGQGPKAFF | TGTGCCAGCAGCAACGGACAGGGACCTAAAGCTTTCTTT
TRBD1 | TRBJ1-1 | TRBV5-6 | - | CASSLDRGRSRTREAFF | TGTGCCAGCAGCTTGGACAGGGGGCGAAGTAGGACCCGTGAAGCTTTCTTT
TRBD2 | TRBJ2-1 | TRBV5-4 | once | CASSPTSGSTNEQFF | TGTGCCAGCAGCCCCACTAGCGGGAGTACCAATGAGCAGTTCTTC
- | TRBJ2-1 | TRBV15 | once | CATSRDRGRGNEQFF | TGTGCCACCAGCAGAGACAGGGGAAGGGGCAATGAGCAGTTCTTC
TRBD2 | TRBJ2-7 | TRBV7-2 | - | CASSLVAGTSAGYF | TGTGCCAGCAGCTTAGTGGCCGGGACTAGCGCTGGCTACTTC
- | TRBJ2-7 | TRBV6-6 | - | CASSSAGQMVHEQYF | TGTGCCAGCAGTTCGGCGGGACAGATGGTTCACGAGCAGTACTTC
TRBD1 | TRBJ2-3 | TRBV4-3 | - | CASSLTGGGMDTQYF | TGCGCCAGCAGCCTAACAGGGGGCGGGATGGATACGCAGTATTTT
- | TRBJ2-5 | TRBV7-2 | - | CASSPYAGETQYF | TGTGCCAGCAGCCCGTATGCGGGGGAGACCCAGTACTTC
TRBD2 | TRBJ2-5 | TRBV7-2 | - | CASNSWASGGETQYF | TGTGCCAGCAACTCTTGGGCTAGCGGGGGGGAGACCCAGTACTTC
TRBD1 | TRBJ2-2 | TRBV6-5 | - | CASSRQGKTGELFF | TGTGCCAGCAGTCGACAGGGGAAGACCGGGGAGCTGTTTTTT
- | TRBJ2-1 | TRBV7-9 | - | CASSLLGYNEQFF | TGTGCCAGCAGCCTCCTCGGCTACAATGAGCAGTTCTTC
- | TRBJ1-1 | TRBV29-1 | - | CSVATVNTEAFF | TGCAGCGTCGCGACAGTGAACACTGAAGCTTTCTTT
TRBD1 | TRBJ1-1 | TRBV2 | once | CASSRQGQLNTEAFF | TGTGCCAGCAGCCGCCAGGGACAGCTTAACACTGAAGCTTTCTTT
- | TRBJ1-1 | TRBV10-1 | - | CASSESVGLGNTEAFF | TGCGCCAGCAGTGAGTCCGTGGGGCTGGGGAACACTGAAGCTTTCTTT
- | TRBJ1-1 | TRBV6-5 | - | CASSYRPSRGTEAFF | TGTGCCAGCAGTTACAGGCCATCCAGGGGCACTGAAGCTTTCTTT
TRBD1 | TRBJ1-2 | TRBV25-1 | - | CASSRDSFGANYGYTF | TGTGCCAGCAGTCGGGACAGCTTCGGGGCTAACTATGGCTACACCTTC
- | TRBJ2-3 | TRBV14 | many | CASSRQLASTDTQYF | TGTGCCAGCAGCCGCCAGCTAGCAAGCACAGATACGCAGTATTTT
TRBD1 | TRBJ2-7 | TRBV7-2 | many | CASSLGSQGSSYEQYF | TGTGCCAGCAGCTTAGGGTCACAGGGGAGTAGCTACGAGCAGTACTTC
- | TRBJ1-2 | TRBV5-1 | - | CASSPPGAGYGYTF | TGCGCCAGCAGCCCCCCGGGAGCAGGATATGGCTACACCTTC
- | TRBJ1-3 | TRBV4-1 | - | CASSQEGTGRGNTIYF | TGCGCCAGCAGCCAAGAGGGTACAGGGCGTGGAAACACCATATATTTT
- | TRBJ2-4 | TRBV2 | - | CASSEGQRAKNIQYF | TGTGCCAGCAGTGAGGGGCAACGAGCCAAAAACATTCAGTACTTC
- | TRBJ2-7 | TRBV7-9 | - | CASSSSSYEQYF | TGTGCCAGCAGTTCGAGCTCCTACGAGCAGTACTTC
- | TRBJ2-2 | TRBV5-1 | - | CASMVQGFNTGELFF | TGCGCCAGCATGGTTCAGGGGTTTAACACCGGGGAGCTGTTTTTT
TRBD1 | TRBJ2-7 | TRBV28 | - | CASRAGTGGSYEQYF | TGTGCCAGCAGGGCCGGGACAGGGGGGTCGTACGAGCAGTACTTC